This TCR beta chain was obtained from a study of T-cell memory formation after mild COVID-19. Background on the study: Largely donor-specific TCR clusters were found. Study outcomes and limitations: The second-wave clones peaking on day 37 were not confirmed as SARS-CoV-2-specific.

The V and J ends lost 5 bases and 6 bases respectively, with 22 bases between them. The CDR3 runs to 17 residues. Germline assignment: CDR1 SEHNR and CDR2 FQNEAQ (reference sequence). There are a few counts of this clonotype. The antigen is not known. MiXCR was run by TCRdb on the 5' RACE reads, yielding one entry per CDR3 protein. Counted here are under 250,000 distinct CDR3 sequences, around 9.5% occurring once; the ten biggest clones make up around 3.3%. The receptor's source is a man aged 18 to 30 who had mild COVID-19 (a few samples of this study predate the infection). Cell type and time point are not known. Input material: PBMCs or a T cell subset sorted from them (not recorded which). This chain connects TRBV7-9 to TRBJ2-2; D uncertain. The CDR3 here is CASSPRRWFDFSGELFF. The DNA of the CDR3 is TGTGCCAGCAGCCCTCGACGATGGTTCGATTTTTCCGGGGAGCTGTTTTTT.